Listed below are T cell receptor beta chains from one sample, sequenced in a study of T cell repertoires in cytomegalovirus infection. In TCRdb, the reads were re-called with MiXCR into one record per CDR3 protein. The data hold roughly 350,000 distinct CDR3 sequences, with roughly 36% observed a single time. The antigens these receptors bind are not known. This specimen consisted of cultured PBMCs, obtained from culture after CMV antigen stimulation. These receptors originate from a human donor in good health (CMV status not recorded). Some clones in this sample may be carry-over from other donors' samples. Each CDR3 is given with its conserved first and last residue. A D gene is named only where the DNA matches it firmly. Rows give clone size only sometimes, using once, few, many, or a class for an expanded clone.

CDR3 protein	CDR3 DNA	V gene	J gene	clone size	D gene
CASSPLQEGVGELFF	TGTGCCAGTAGTCCCCTCCAGGAGGGTGTCGGGGAGCTGTTTTTT	TRBV19	TRBJ2-2	-	-
CASRTAGTESYEQYF	TGTGCCAGCAGGACCGCCGGGACGGAGTCCTACGAGCAGTACTTC	TRBV28	TRBJ2-7	-	-
CASSQRETHQPQHF	TGTGCCAGCAGCCAACGGGAGACACATCAGCCCCAGCATTTT	TRBV3-1	TRBJ1-5	once	-
CASTPTGTQPNGYTF	TGTGCCAGCACCCCGACAGGGACTCAACCCAATGGCTACACCTTC	TRBV7-2	TRBJ1-2	-	TRBD1
CASSLAPRDLSYEQYF	TGTGCCAGCAGCTTAGCTCCGCGGGACCTTTCCTACGAGCAGTACTTC	TRBV7-2	TRBJ2-7	-	-
CASSQRGPAGETQYF	TGCGCCAGCAGCCAAAGGGGGCCGGCGGGGGAGACCCAGTACTTC	TRBV4-1	TRBJ2-5	-	-
CASSQKGQGSNTGELFF	TGTGCCAGCAGCCAAAAAGGACAGGGATCGAACACCGGGGAGCTGTTTTTT	TRBV6-2/TRBV6-3	TRBJ2-2	-	TRBD1
CASSFRQSYEQYF	TGTGCCAGCAGCTTTCGACAGTCCTACGAGCAGTACTTC	TRBV7-6	TRBJ2-7	many	-
CASSPPGQGNSPLHF	TGTGCCAGCAGCCCTCCGGGACAGGGCAATTCACCCCTCCACTTT	TRBV7-2	TRBJ1-6	many	TRBD1
CASSYSDGKETQYF	TGTGCCAGCAGTTACTCGGATGGAAAAGAGACCCAGTACTTC	TRBV6-6	TRBJ2-5	-	-
CASSFRQGANEQYF	TGTGCCAGCAGTTTTAGGCAGGGGGCAAACGAGCAGTACTTC	TRBV27	TRBJ2-7	-	TRBD1
CASSYRLGTDTQYF	TGTGCCAGCAGCTACCGACTAGGAACAGATACGCAGTATTTT	TRBV7-2	TRBJ2-3	few	-
CSVEGTATDTQYF	TGCAGCGTTGAAGGGACAGCGACAGATACGCAGTATTTT	TRBV29-1	TRBJ2-3	-	-
CASSPGGQGYSPLHF	TGCGCCAGCAGCCCGGGTGGACAGGGCTATTCACCCCTCCACTTT	TRBV4-1	TRBJ1-6	-	TRBD1
CASSLVAGRSGYTF	TGTGCCAGCAGCTTAGTGGCAGGTCGTAGTGGCTACACCTTC	TRBV7-2	TRBJ1-2	many	-
CASSYKLRGRATLNTEAFF	TGTGCCAGCAGTTACAAACTCCGGGGCAGGGCGACGTTGAACACTGAAGCTTTCTTT	TRBV6-5	TRBJ1-1	-	-
CASTPWASGVDEQFF	TGTGCCAGCACCCCATGGGCTAGCGGGGTCGATGAGCAGTTCTTC	TRBV6-2/TRBV6-3	TRBJ2-1	few	TRBD2
CASSPGAVTQYF	TGTGCCAGCAGTCCAGGAGCAGTTACGCAGTATTTT	TRBV6-5	TRBJ2-3	-	-
CASSVTRDSLGAKNIQYF	TGTGCCAGCAGTGTGACCCGGGACTCCTTGGGAGCCAAAAACATTCAGTACTTC	TRBV28	TRBJ2-4	medium-sized	-
CASSRREGGYTF	TGTGCCAGCAGCAGGAGAGAAGGGGGCTACACCTTC	TRBV6-6	TRBJ1-2	few	-
CASSQNSDPGSKGREQYF	TGCGCCAGCAGCCAGAACTCCGATCCGGGAAGCAAAGGGCGCGAGCAGTACTTC	TRBV4-3	TRBJ2-7	-	-
CASSAESIAGDLDTQYF	TGTGCCAGCAGCGCCGAATCGATAGCGGGAGATTTGGATACGCAGTATTTT	TRBV5-5	TRBJ2-3	few	TRBD2
CASSLIAGNKNIQYF	TGTGCCAGCAGCTTAATAGCGGGAAACAAAAACATTCAGTACTTC	TRBV7-2	TRBJ2-4	few	TRBD2
CASSLVGREDTQYF	TGTGCCAGCAGCTTAGTTGGAAGGGAGGATACGCAGTATTTT	TRBV7-8	TRBJ2-3	-	-
CASSLNGMNTEAFF	TGTGCCAGCAGTTTAAACGGCATGAACACTGAAGCTTTCTTT	TRBV12-3/TRBV12-4	TRBJ1-1	-	-
CATSDRVRILAKNIQYF	TGTGCCACCTCTGACAGGGTCCGCATACTAGCCAAAAACATTCAGTACTTC	TRBV19	TRBJ2-4	-	TRBD1
CASSAGDPLAEAFF	TGTGCCAGCAGCGCCGGGGATCCCCTCGCTGAAGCTTTCTTT	TRBV9	TRBJ1-1	-	-
CASSQGRTDTQYF	TGTGCCAGTAGTCAGGGGCGGACAGATACGCAGTATTTT	TRBV19	TRBJ2-3	-	-
CASRTGGTTGTEAFF	TGTGCCAGCAGAACAGGGGGCACGACGGGCACTGAAGCTTTCTTT	TRBV6-1	TRBJ1-1	-	TRBD1
CASSVDSGRLGETQYF	TGTGCCAGCAGCGTAGATAGCGGGAGGCTGGGGGAGACCCAGTACTTC	TRBV9	TRBJ2-5	few	TRBD2
CASSFGAGQETQYF	TGTGCCAGCAGTTTTGGGGCAGGGCAAGAGACCCAGTACTTC	TRBV12-3/TRBV12-4	TRBJ2-5	few	-
CASSQAAGGAGETQYF	TGCGCCAGCAGCCAAGCGGCCGGGGGCGCAGGGGAGACCCAGTACTTC	TRBV4-1	TRBJ2-5	few	-
CASSLADSTLNEKLFF	TGTGCCAGCAGCTTAGCGGACAGTACCCTCAATGAAAAACTGTTTTTT	TRBV7-6	TRBJ1-4	once	-